This entry describes one T cell receptor beta chain. Some clones are missing from TCRdb's copy, which holds only in-frame ones; the method was immunoSEQ multiplex PCR. This sample has about 870,000 clones, with almost 95% found just once. These data are taken from a study of shared clonotypes between healthy human individuals. Naive-designated CD8 cells lacked CD45RO, were positively enriched for CCR7, and omitted terminally differentiated effector memory CD45RA+ cells. The CDR3 consists of 14 residues. Germline trimming cut 8 bases from V and 2 bases from J; bases unmatched to any gene: 8. Germline-derived CDR1 and CDR2 are SEHNR and FQNEAQ (reference sequence).

This chain uses TRBV7-9 with TRBJ2-7; 8 positions match TRBD2. Sample: naive CD8+ T cells sorted from blood. The receptor was derived from a man aged 25 to 40 in good health. The CDR3 is CASSGVGRAYEQYF. The CDR3 nucleotides read TGTGCCAGCTCAGGGGTCGGGAGGGCCTACGAGCAGTACTTC.